This T cell receptor (beta chain) emerged from a study of T cells in localized non-small cell lung cancer. Broader study findings: Heterogeneity is still possible, as just one tumor region was sequenced. Out of the top 100 tumor clones, a median approximately 57 were seen in adjacent lung.

With 0 bases clipped from V and 2 bases from J, the junction kept 6 bases outside the gene matches. The CDR3 has 16 residues. Looked up from germline, CDR1 is SGHDT and CDR2 is YYEEEE. The repertoire was sequenced with immunoSEQ multiplex PCR; TCRdb's copy has only in-frame clones and lacks some. The sample contains 53,000 or so clones, around 80% of which appear only once. This clone was observed a single time. What it binds is unknown. Sequenced material: peripheral blood mononuclear cells, taken before any cancer treatment. This clonotype was sampled from a man aged 40 to 69 with stage III lung adenocarcinoma. This sequence joins TRBV5-6 and TRBJ1-2; TRBD1 matches at 8 bases. The CDR3 loop is CASSLGFGQGNYGYTF. CDR3 coding DNA: TGTGCCAGCAGCTTGGGGTTCGGACAGGGCAACTATGGCTACACCTTC.